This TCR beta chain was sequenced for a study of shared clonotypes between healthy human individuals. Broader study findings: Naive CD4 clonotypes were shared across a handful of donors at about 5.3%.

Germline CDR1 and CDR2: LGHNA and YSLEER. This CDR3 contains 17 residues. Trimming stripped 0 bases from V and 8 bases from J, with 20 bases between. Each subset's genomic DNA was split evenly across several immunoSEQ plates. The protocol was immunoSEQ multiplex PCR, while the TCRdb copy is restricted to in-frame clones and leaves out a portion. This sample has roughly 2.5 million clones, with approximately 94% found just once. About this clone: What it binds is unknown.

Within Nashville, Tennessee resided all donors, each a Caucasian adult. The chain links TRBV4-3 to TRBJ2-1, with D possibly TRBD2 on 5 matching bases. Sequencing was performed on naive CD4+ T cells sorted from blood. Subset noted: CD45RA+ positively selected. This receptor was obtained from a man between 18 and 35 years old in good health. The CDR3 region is CASSQDRGLAGSDEQFF. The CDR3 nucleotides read TGCGCCAGCAGCCAAGATCGAGGGCTAGCTGGTTCGGATGAGCAGTTCTTC.